The 19 T cell receptor beta chains in this list originate from one sample, sequenced in a study of T cells expressing NK-cell markers. Following a re-call of the 5' RACE reads, TCRdb has one entry per CDR3 protein and lacks DNA. Seen in this sample are fewer than 550,000 distinct CDR3 sequences; the ten most common clones hold more than 1.4%. Input material: blood T cells: a sorted CD56 or NKG2C T cell subset, CD4+ or CD8+ T cells, or bulk PBMC T cells (not recorded which). The receptors were sampled from a woman aged 45-65 years in good health.

The chain employs TRBV12-3 or TRBV12-4 and TRBJ2-1; the TRBD1 assignment by TCRdb is unverifiable without DNA. The CDR3 is 15 amino acids. The CDR3 loop reads CASSDRAGGYNEQFF.

V and J are TRBV6-6 and TRBJ2-1; the D call from TCRdb, TRBD1, cannot be confirmed without DNA. This CDR3 has 18 residues. The germline V gene has CDR1 MNHNY and CDR2 SVGAGI (reference sequence). The CDR3 region is CASSLRTGRERGYNEQFF.

This chain connects TRBV4-2 to TRBJ2-1; TCRdb calls TRBD2, which cannot be checked without DNA. Germline loops: CDR1 LGHNA, CDR2 YNFKEQ. The CDR3 consists of 23 residues. The chain's CDR3 is CASSQGKSGTSKRLPMFVNAQFF.

The chain uses TRBV28 and TRBJ2-6. This CDR3 region has 15 residues. The germline V gene encodes CDR1 MDHEN and CDR2 SYDVKM. Here the CDR3 reads CATVYSGSGANVLTF.

V gene TRBV11-1 combines with J gene TRBJ1-3. CDR3 length: 18 residues. In germline, CDR1 is SGHAT, CDR2 FQDESV (reference sequence). CDR3 amino acids: CASSSPDGSHASGNTIYF.

The V call is TRBV6-1, the J call TRBJ2-7; the TRBD1 assignment by TCRdb is unverifiable without DNA. The CDR3 is made up of 12 amino acids. The germline V gene encodes CDR1 MNHNS and CDR2 SASEGT. The CDR3 loop reads CASLDRAYEQYF.

This chain connects TRBV7-3 to TRBJ1-2; the TRBD1 assignment by TCRdb is unverifiable without DNA. The CDR3 length is 16 residues. Germline V lookup: CDR1 SGHTA, CDR2 FQGTGA. The CDR3 sequence: CASSLTGQSSHYGYTF.

The rearrangement links TRBV5-1 to TRBJ2-1; TCRdb designates TRBD2, a call that cannot be tested without DNA. The length of the CDR3 is 17 residues. Germline V lookup: CDR1 SGHRS, CDR2 YFSETQ. The CDR3 loop reads CASSLGGGRSSYNEQFF.

The chain couples TRBV20-1 to TRBJ2-4; TCRdb names TRBD1, which stays unverified in the absence of DNA. The CDR3 has 17 amino acids. CDR1 DFQATT and CDR2 SNEGSKA come from the germline V gene (reference sequence). CDR3 sequence reads: CSASSGTGIRAKNIQYF.

V gene TRBV25-1 combines with J gene TRBJ1-1. The V gene's germline CDR1 is MGHDK and CDR2 SYGVNS. This CDR3 contains 15 residues. The CDR3 region is CASSEGWGKNTEAFF.

V and J are TRBV4-1 and TRBJ1-3. CDR1 and CDR2 (germline): MGHRA, YSYEKL. This CDR3 is 15 amino acids long. Here the CDR3 reads CASSRLQVGGNTIYF.

This CDR3 reads CASDPGLATANTGELFF. The rearrangement links TRBV5-1 to TRBJ2-2; lacking DNA, the TRBD2 call made by TCRdb goes unchecked. There are 17 residues in the CDR3. Germline V CDR1 and CDR2: SGHRS, YFSETQ.

The rearrangement joins TRBV4-1 to TRBJ2-1; checking the TCRdb D call of TRBD1 is not possible without DNA. Germline V gene data show CDR1 as MGHRA and CDR2 as YSYEKL. The CDR3 has 11 residues. CDR3 in amino acids: CASGGDNEQFF.

This chain links TRBV6-1 with TRBJ1-5. The CDR3 consists of 12 residues. Germline-derived CDR1 and CDR2 are MNHNS and SASEGT. CDR3 sequence reads: CASCVGYQPQHF.

CDR3 region: CASSAIQGSEAFF. The rearrangement links TRBV9 to TRBJ1-1; TCRdb's D call, TRBD1, is unchecked because there is no DNA. The length of the CDR3 is 13 residues. The germline V gene has CDR1 SGDLS and CDR2 YYNGEE.

This chain connects TRBV6-5 to TRBJ2-3; as DNA is missing, the TRBD1 call by TCRdb cannot be tested. CDR3 length: 14 amino acids. Germline V gene data show CDR1 as MNHEY and CDR2 as SVGAGI. The CDR3 spells CASRTPGGGDTQYF.

V is TRBV5-1 and J is TRBJ2-2; absent DNA, TCRdb's TRBD1 call cannot be checked. Germline assignment: CDR1 SGHRS and CDR2 YFSETQ. The CDR3 contains 12 residues. The CDR3 here is CANPTEAGELFF.

The V and J genes are TRBV20-1 and TRBJ2-1; there is no DNA to check the TCRdb D call of TRBD2. This CDR3 is built from 15 residues. The germline V gene encodes CDR1 DFQATT and CDR2 SNEGSKA (reference sequence). The CDR3 sequence is CSARDFAGTNSREFF.

The chain links TRBV4-2 to TRBJ2-5; no DNA is available, so the TRBD1 call from TCRdb remains unchecked. The germline CDR1 and CDR2 sequences are LGHNA and YNFKEQ. This CDR3 is 16 amino acids long. The CDR3 region is CASSQEVAAPGKTQYF.